The 27 T cell receptor beta chains below were found in one sample sequenced in a study of blood T cell repertoires in COVID-19 (TCRdb year 2020). Library prep was done by the immunoSEQ multiplex PCR assay. TCRdb limited this immuneACCESS table to in-frame rearrangements with V and J called. A share of clones is missing; checked studies link under half to unresolved V genes, and the rest is unexplained. The table for this sample lists fewer than 300,000 clones; more than 90% of them were counted only once. The ten top clones hold 2.6% of the sample. The sample taken for sequencing was peripheral blood. These receptor sequences come from a person aged 18 to 35 with COVID-19, enrolled during active disease.

V is TRBV10-2 and J is TRBJ2-1, with a possible D match to TRBD1 (6 bases). The CDR3 is made up of 13 amino acids. Germline-derived CDR1 and CDR2 are WSHSY and SAAADI. Between the trimmed V and J ends, which lost 7 bases and 4 bases, there was a span of 11 bases. The CDR3 sequence is CASMGAGYNEQFF. In DNA form, the CDR3 reads TGCGCCAGCATGGGGGCGGGTTACAATGAGCAGTTCTTC.

CDR3 coding DNA: TGCGCCAGCAGCATCGACAGTGAAGCTTTCTTT. Its translation: CASSIDSEAFF. This sequence joins TRBV4-1 and TRBJ1-1; D is perhaps TRBD1 (5 bases). This CDR3 is 11 amino acids long. Germline CDR1 is MGHRA and CDR2 is YSYEKL. V lost 5 bases to trimming and J lost 7 bases, with 8 bases between them.

This clone is a singleton in its sample. The rearrangement uses TRBV28 and TRBJ1-1, with TRBD1 matching 7 bases. The CDR3 has 14 residues. V dropped 11 bases and J dropped 0; count of bases not matched to a gene: 9. Germline V gives CDR1 MDHEN, CDR2 SYDVKM. The CDR3 is CAGNRGTVNTEAFF. CDR3 bases: TGTGCCGGAAACAGGGGTACGGTGAACACTGAAGCTTTCTTT.

This clone was picked up a small number of times. The sample holds other DNA sequences that translate to the same CDR3. The chain is built from TRBV27 and TRBJ1-6; possible D gene TRBD1, 5 bases. The length of the CDR3 is 15 residues. Trimming took 2 bases from V and 4 from J, leaving 9 bases between them. Germline CDR1 reads MNHEY; CDR2 reads SMNVEV (reference sequence). The CDR3 region is CASSLTGGYNSPLHF. DNA of the CDR3: TGTGCCAGCAGTTTAACGGGGGGTTATAATTCACCCCTCCACTTT.

This clone came up once. The chain combines TRBV7-8 with TRBJ1-1, with a tentative D call TRBD1 (5 bases). Germline CDR1 is SGHVS and CDR2 is FQNEAQ. This CDR3 region has 13 residues. The V end lost 1 base, the J end lost 8 bases, and 11 bases lay between the germline ends. CDR3 DNA sequence: TGTGCCAGCAGCTTAGTTTTGGGGGGGGAAGCTTTCTTT. It translates to CASSLVLGGEAFF.

This clone was observed once. The DNA of the CDR3 is TGTGCCAGCAGTTACTCGGGAGCTGAAGCTTTCTTT. Its protein product is CASSYSGAEAFF. This chain joins TRBV6-5 and TRBJ1-1; D not certain. In germline, CDR1 is MNHEY, CDR2 SVGAGI. The V end lost 0 bases, the J end lost 6 bases, and 5 bases lay between the germline ends. CDR3 size: 12 residues.

This clone has only one observation. This sample also contains other DNA sequences that code for the same CDR3. The chain couples TRBV11-3 to TRBJ2-5; the D is unclear. This CDR3 is built from 13 residues. Germline assignment: CDR1 SGHNT and CDR2 YENEEA. The V end was cut by 0 bases, the J end by 2 bases, with 4 bases between. The CDR3 DNA reads TGTGCCAGCAGCTTAGAAGCTCAAGAGACCCAGTACTTC. Encoded protein: CASSLEAQETQYF.

This rearrangement joins TRBV5-6 to TRBJ2-7, with D possibly matching TRBD1 (6 bases). V dropped 3 bases and J dropped 1 base, with 11 bases sitting between them. There are 14 residues in the CDR3. CDR1 is SGHDT and CDR2 is YYEEEE in the germline V gene. For the CDR3, the DNA is TGTGCCAGCAGCTCCGGACAGCCTTCCTACGAGCAGTACTTC. Translation gives CASSSGQPSYEQYF.

The V and J genes are TRBV13 and TRBJ2-5; possible D gene TRBD1, 5 bases. This CDR3 has 14 amino acids. Germline CDR1 is PRHDT and CDR2 is FYEKMQ (reference sequence). V was shortened by 0 bases and J by 5 bases, with 10 bases between the two germline ends. The CDR3: CASSLGRQWETQYF. The CDR3 DNA follows: TGTGCCAGCAGCTTAGGAAGACAGTGGGAGACCCAGTACTTC.

The rearrangement links TRBV4-1 to TRBJ2-1; possibly TRBD1 for D (5 bases). Germline V CDR1 and CDR2: MGHRA, YSYEKL. The CDR3 is made up of 12 amino acids. V lost 5 bases, J lost 8 bases, and 10 bases lay in between. As DNA, the CDR3 is TGCGCCAGCAGCGCCACAGGCGATGAGCAGTTCTTC. This codes for CASSATGDEQFF.

The J gene is TRBJ2-2, the V gene TRBV6-2 or TRBV6-3; D is uncertain. CDR3 size: 13 residues. Deletions cut 0 bases from V and 4 bases from J, with 3 bases between. Germline V gene sequence: CDR1 MNHEY, CDR2 SVGEGT. The CDR3 sequence is CASSYSSTGELFF. CDR3 DNA sequence: TGTGCCAGCAGTTACTCTAGCACCGGGGAGCTGTTTTTT.

The J gene is TRBJ2-7, the V gene TRBV6-6, with TRBD2 matching over 10 bases. The CDR3 length is 12 residues. Per germline, CDR1 MNHNY and CDR2 SVGAGI (reference sequence). Trimming cost V 7 bases and J 5 bases; bases outside gene matches: 2. Here the CDR3 DNA reads TGTGCCAGCACTAGCGGGAGCCACGAGCAGTACTTC. This codes for CASTSGSHEQYF.

V is TRBV10-2 and J is TRBJ1-2; 10 bases line up with TRBD1. Germline V gene sequence: CDR1 WSHSY, CDR2 SAAADI. With 10 bases clipped from V and 8 bases from J, the junction kept 10 bases outside the gene matches. The CDR3 spans 13 residues. Here the CDR3 DNA reads TGCGCCACTTCGGGACAGGGGATAGAGGGCTACACCTTC. Protein sequence: CATSGQGIEGYTF.

The V and J genes are TRBV2 and TRBJ2-3; 7 bases agree with TRBD2. Germline V gene sequence: CDR1 SNHLY, CDR2 FYNNEI. The V segment lost 3 bases and the J segment 1 base; nucleotides outside the gene matches: 7. The CDR3 covers 16 residues. The CDR3 DNA reads as TGTGCCAGCAGTGATCGGGGGGTACTGGGCACAGATACGCAGTATTTT. Residues: CASSDRGVLGTDTQYF.

The genes are TRBV5-1 and TRBJ2-7; D may be TRBD2 (5 bases). Deletions cut 0 bases from V and 0 bases from J, with 10 bases between. Germline values: CDR1 SGHRS, CDR2 YFSETQ. This CDR3 is built from 15 residues. The CDR3 spells CASSLGTAASYEQYF. The CDR3 DNA reads as TGCGCCAGCAGCTTGGGTACAGCGGCCTCCTACGAGCAGTACTTC.

The chain joins TRBV9 to TRBJ2-1; D may be TRBD2 (6 bases). CDR1 is SGDLS and CDR2 is YYNGEE in the germline V gene. V lost 0 bases and J lost 2, with 9 bases in between. CDR3 length equals 15 residues. CDR3 DNA: TGTGCCAGCAGCGTAGGCGCGGGAACCTACAATGAGCAGTTCTTC. This translates into CASSVGAGTYNEQFF.

The rearrangement joins TRBV5-1 to TRBJ2-2, with D perhaps TRBD1 (6 bases). CDR1 is SGHRS and CDR2 is YFSETQ in the germline V gene. V dropped 4 bases and J dropped 6 bases, with 10 bases sitting between them. This CDR3 is 13 amino acids long. CDR3 region: CASSPDRSGELFF. DNA of the CDR3: TGCGCCAGCAGCCCTGACAGGTCCGGGGAGCTGTTTTTT.

This chain connects TRBV6-2 or TRBV6-3 to TRBJ2-1; 8 bases are shared with TRBD2. Trimming removed 5 bases from V and 6 bases from J; junction bases left unmatched: 6. The germline V gene encodes CDR1 MNHEY and CDR2 SVGEGT. The CDR3 sequence is 14 residues long. The CDR3 here is CASSDYSGGNEQFF. As DNA, the CDR3 is TGTGCCAGCAGTGATTACAGCGGGGGCAATGAGCAGTTCTTC.

This chain uses TRBV29-1 with TRBJ1-1; D possibly corresponds to TRBD1 (6 bases). V shed 4 bases and J shed 4 bases, with 10 bases lying between them. CDR1 is SQVTM, CDR2 ANQGSEA, per germline. This CDR3 region has 12 residues. The CDR3 loop is CSVGGQFTEAFF. The CDR3 bases are TGCAGCGTTGGAGGACAGTTCACTGAAGCTTTCTTT.

The chain links TRBV19 to TRBJ2-7; D is perhaps TRBD1 (6 bases). Germline loops: CDR1 LNHDA, CDR2 SQIVND (reference sequence). Between the trimmed V and J ends, which lost 5 bases and 1 base, there was a span of 9 bases. This CDR3 comprises 13 residues. CDR3 sequence (DNA): TGTGCCAGTAGTCCCCAGGGGTCCTACGAGCAGTACTTC. Its protein product is CASSPQGSYEQYF.

CDR3 bases: TGTGCCAGCAGCGTAGGCCCCAGTAGCGGGGACCGCTCCTACGAGCAGTACTTC. Residues: CASSVGPSSGDRSYEQYF. J is TRBJ2-7 and V is TRBV9, with 8 bases aligning to TRBD2. There are 18 residues in the CDR3. J lost 0 bases, V lost 0 bases, and 11 bases had no gene match. Germline lookup yields CDR1 SGDLS and CDR2 YYNGEE.

This clone has only one observation. This rearrangement joins TRBV4-1 to TRBJ2-5; TRBD2 matches 13 bases. CDR3 size: 17 residues. CDR1 is MGHRA, CDR2 YSYEKL, per germline. Germline trimming cut 1 base from V and 5 bases from J; bases unmatched to any gene: 7. As DNA, the CDR3 is TGCGCCAGCAGCCAAGTTCCTTGGACTAGCGGGAGTGAGACCCAGTACTTC. Encoded protein: CASSQVPWTSGSETQYF.

CDR3 nucleotides: TGCGCCAGCAGACAGGGGGCCACCGGGGAGCTGTTTTTT. Its translation is CASRQGATGELFF. The chain is built from TRBV5-1 and TRBJ2-2; 9 bases agree with TRBD1. The CDR3 has 13 amino acids. V lost 5 bases to trimming and J lost 4 bases; unmatched junction nucleotides: 0. Germline loops: CDR1 SGHRS, CDR2 YFSETQ.

This sequence joins TRBV24-1 and TRBJ2-6; TRBD1 matches at 10 bases. Germline V gene data show CDR1 as KGHDR and CDR2 as SFDVKD. J lost 1 base, V lost 4 bases, and 6 bases had no gene match. CDR3 length equals 18 residues. The CDR3 DNA reads TGTGCCACCAGTGACACTGGACAGGGGGTTTCTGGGGCCAACGTCCTGACTTTC. Translated, it gives CATSDTGQGVSGANVLTF.

V and J are TRBV4-2 and TRBJ1-3; no reliable D call. V was shortened by 0 bases and J by 2 bases, with 11 bases between the two germline ends. The CDR3 has 16 residues. Germline-derived CDR1 and CDR2 are LGHNA and YNFKEQ. The CDR3 sequence: CASSQDLWTTGNTIYF. CDR3 nucleotide sequence: TGTGCCAGCAGCCAAGATTTATGGACTACTGGAAACACCATATATTTT.

This sequence joins TRBV6-5 and TRBJ1-6; D unclear. Trimming removed 5 bases from V and 6 bases from J, with 14 bases in between. Germline loops: CDR1 MNHEY, CDR2 SVGAGI. CDR3 size: 15 residues. CDR3 region: CASSISTAGNSPLHF. CDR3 DNA: TGTGCCAGCAGTATTTCAACCGCGGGTAATTCACCCCTCCACTTT.

The CDR3 region is CASSAGQGPGNTIYF. The CDR3 nucleotides are TGTGCCAGCAGCGCGGGACAGGGGCCCGGAAACACCATATATTTT. J is TRBJ1-3 and V is TRBV7-6; 10 nucleotides agree with TRBD1. From germline, CDR1 is SGHVS and CDR2 FNYEAQ. Unmatched junction bases numbered 5, after V lost 5 bases and J lost 4 bases. The CDR3 totals 15 residues.